This record looks at one T cell receptor beta chain sequence and its context. This record belongs to a study of T cell changes during pregnancy in multiple sclerosis. Profiled with immunoSEQ multiplex PCR; TCRdb holds only in-frame clones, not every one. The sample holds 50,000 to 75,000 clones, around 92% seen once. The germline V and J ends were trimmed by 8 bases and 6 bases, with 16 bases remaining between them. Germline V gene sequence: CDR1 MNHNS, CDR2 SASEGT. The CDR3 runs 13 residues. The rearrangement joins TRBV6-1 to TRBJ1-2, with a weak D call TRBD1 (6 bases). This sequence was found in a female donor in good health, enrolled as a control in a pregnancy study. The sample in question was peripheral blood, obtained in the third trimester of pregnancy. The CDR3 DNA reads TGTGCCAGCCCTCAGGGAGGGGGAGATGGCTACACCTTC. It is translated as CASPQGGGDGYTF.